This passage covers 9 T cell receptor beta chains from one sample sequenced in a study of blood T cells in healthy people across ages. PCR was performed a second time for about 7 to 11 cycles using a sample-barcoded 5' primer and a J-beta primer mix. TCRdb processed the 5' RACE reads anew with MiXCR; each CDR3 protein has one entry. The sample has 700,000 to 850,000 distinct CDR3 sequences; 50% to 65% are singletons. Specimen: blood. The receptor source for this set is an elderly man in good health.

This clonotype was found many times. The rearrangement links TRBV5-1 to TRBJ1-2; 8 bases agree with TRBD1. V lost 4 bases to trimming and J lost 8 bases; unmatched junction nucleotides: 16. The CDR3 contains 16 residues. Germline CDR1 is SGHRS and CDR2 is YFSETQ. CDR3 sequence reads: CASSTSGGADGGGYTF. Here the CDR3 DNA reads TGCGCCAGCAGCACCTCAGGGGGCGCTGATGGAGGAGGCTACACCTTC.

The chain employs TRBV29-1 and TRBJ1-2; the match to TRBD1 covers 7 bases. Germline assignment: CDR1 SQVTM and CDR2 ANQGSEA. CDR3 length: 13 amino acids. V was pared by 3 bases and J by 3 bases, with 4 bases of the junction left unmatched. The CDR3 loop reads CSVETGYDYGYTF. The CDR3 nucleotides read TGCAGCGTTGAGACAGGGTATGACTATGGCTACACCTTC.

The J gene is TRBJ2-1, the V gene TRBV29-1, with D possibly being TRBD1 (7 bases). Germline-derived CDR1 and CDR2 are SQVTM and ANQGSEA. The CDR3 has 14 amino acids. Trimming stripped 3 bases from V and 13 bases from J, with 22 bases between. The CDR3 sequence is CSVDATGSGETQFF. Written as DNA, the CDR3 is TGCAGCGTTGACGCGACAGGGTCGGGAGAGACCCAGTTCTTC.

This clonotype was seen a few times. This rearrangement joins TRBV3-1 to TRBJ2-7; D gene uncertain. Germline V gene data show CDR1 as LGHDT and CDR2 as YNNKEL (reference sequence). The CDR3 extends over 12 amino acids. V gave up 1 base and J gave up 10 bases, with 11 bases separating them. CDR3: CASSQGSDRQYF. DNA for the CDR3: TGTGCCAGCAGCCAAGGGTCCGACCGACAGTACTTC.

The CDR3 region is CSVQTGQGAIYEQYF. CDR3 DNA: TGCAGCGTTCAGACGGGGCAGGGGGCTATCTACGAGCAGTACTTC. J is TRBJ2-7 and V is TRBV29-1; 8 bases map to TRBD1. V trimming: 5 bases; J trimming: 3 bases; junction bases outside the gene matches: 12. The CDR3 length is 15 residues. In germline, CDR1 is SQVTM, CDR2 ANQGSEA.

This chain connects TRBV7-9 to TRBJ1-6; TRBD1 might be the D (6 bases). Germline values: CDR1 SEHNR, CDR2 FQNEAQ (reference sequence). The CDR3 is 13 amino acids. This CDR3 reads CALSQGQNSPLHF. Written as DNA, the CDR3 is TGTGCGTTAAGCCAGGGGCAGAATTCACCCCTCCACTTT.

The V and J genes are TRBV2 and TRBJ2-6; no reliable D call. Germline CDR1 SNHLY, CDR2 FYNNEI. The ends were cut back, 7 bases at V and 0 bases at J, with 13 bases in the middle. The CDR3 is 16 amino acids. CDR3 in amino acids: CASTEDAFSGANVLTF. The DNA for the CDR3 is TGTGCCAGCACAGAGGACGCCTTCTCTGGGGCCAACGTCCTGACTTTC.

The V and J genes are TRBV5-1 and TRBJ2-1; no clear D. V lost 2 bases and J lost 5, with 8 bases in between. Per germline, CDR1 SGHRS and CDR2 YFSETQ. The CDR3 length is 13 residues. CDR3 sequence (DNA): TGCGCCAGCAGCTTCTACCTCAACAATGAGCAGTTCTTC. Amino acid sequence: CASSFYLNNEQFF.

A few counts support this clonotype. This chain's CDR3 is CSASRLAGLNEQFF. The CDR3 bases are TGCAGTGCTAGCCGACTAGCGGGGCTGAATGAGCAGTTCTTC. This chain connects TRBV20-1 to TRBJ2-1, with 11 nucleotides matching TRBD2. The CDR3 contains 14 residues. Trimming removed 3 bases from V and 7 bases from J; junction bases left unmatched: 5. Germline assignment: CDR1 DFQATT and CDR2 SNEGSKA (reference sequence).